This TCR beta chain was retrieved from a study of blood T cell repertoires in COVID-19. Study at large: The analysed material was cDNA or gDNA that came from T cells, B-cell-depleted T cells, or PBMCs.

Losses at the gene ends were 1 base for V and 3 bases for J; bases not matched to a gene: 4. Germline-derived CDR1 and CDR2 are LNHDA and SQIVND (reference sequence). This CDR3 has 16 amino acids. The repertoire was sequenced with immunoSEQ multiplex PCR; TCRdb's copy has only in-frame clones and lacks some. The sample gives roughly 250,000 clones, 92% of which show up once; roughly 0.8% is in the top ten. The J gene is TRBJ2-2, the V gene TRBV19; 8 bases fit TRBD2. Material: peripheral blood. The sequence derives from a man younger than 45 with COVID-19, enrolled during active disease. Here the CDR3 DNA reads TGTGCCAGTAGTATAGGGGGACTAGTGGACACCGGGGAGCTGTTTTTT. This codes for CASSIGGLVDTGELFF.